The T cell receptor (beta chain) under discussion was sequenced for a study of blood T cell repertoires in COVID-19 (dated by TCRdb to 2019 to 2021). For the wider study: Samples from collaborators originated in the United States, Italy and Spain and spanned both the acute and convalescent phases of COVID-19. The material from the prospective study consisted of cDNA or gDNA derived from T cells, B-cell-depleted T cells, or PBMCs. Deeply sampled blood TCRbeta repertoires from subjects exposed to, actively infected with, or recovered from COVID-19 were included in the dataset. The repertoires were made available in a free public database intended to serve as a resource for research on the immune response to SARS-CoV-2. The samples were drawn from the first 160 participants of the ongoing ImmuneRACE study and from over a thousand subjects provided by 6 global collaborators. Nearly every sample came with metadata listing a de-identified subject ID, COVID-19 status, age in years and sex. Where available, HLA class I and class II types were taken from metadata supplied by the sample provider and were not determined by assay-based typing.

Germline trimming amounts to 5 bases on V and 4 bases on J, with 9 as the count of junction bases outside the gene matches. The CDR3 starts with the cysteine, ends with the phenylalanine, and has 16 residues. Just the 48-base CDR3 DNA is kept, in frame starting at base 1. CDR1 and CDR2 were assigned from the germline V gene as SGHAT and FQNNGV. The immunoSEQ Assay, a bias-controlled multiplex PCR, was used to amplify TCRbeta CDR3 regions from genomic DNA. Per the authors' processing: The number of nucleated cells in each sample was estimated by amplification of reference gene primers within the assay. To quantify the absolute abundance of each unique TCRbeta CDR3 rearrangement, sequence reads were collapsed and filtered. Productive Simpson clonality was computed per sample as the square root of Simpson's diversity index over productive rearrangements. TCRdb took this table from immuneACCESS and kept in-frame rearrangements with V and J called. Such tables lack part of the clones; where checked against another copy, unresolved V genes explain under half of the gap, and the rest is unexplained. V, J and clone size derive from that table, while D and trimming were established from the DNA sequence. The sample records tens of thousands of clones, approximately 79% of which are singletons. Of the sample, less than 15% is held by the ten largest clones.

Each collaborating institution followed its own protocols to collect whole blood in K2EDTA tubes. For TCRbeta analysis, collaborator samples were shipped as frozen whole blood, as isolated PBMCs, or as DNA extracted from either sample type. Summary of the overall study and its limitations: The amount of clinical and demographic metadata varied by source and participant and was provided uncurated.

A remark on this clone: What this receptor recognizes is not known. No per-base quality is available; no much larger clone lies one base away.

The rearranged chain carries TRBV11-2 and TRBJ2-2, and TRBD2 matches 8 of the central bases. Specimen: peripheral blood. This TCR came from a human donor in a cohort sampled during active COVID-19. The CDR3 here reads CASSPTGGPVTGELFF. The nucleotides read TGTGCCAGCAGCCCCACGGGAGGGCCGGTCACCGGGGAGCTGTTTTTT. The entire variable domain, with the stretches around the CDR3 drawn from the reference TRBV11-2 and TRBJ2-2 proteins, is EAGVAQSPRYKIIEKRQSVAFWCNPISGHATLYWYQQILGQGPKLLIQFQNNGVVDDSQLPKDRFSAERLKGVDSTLKIQPAKLEDSAVYLCASSPTGGPVTGELFFGEGSRLTVL.